Below are 22 T cell receptor beta chains sequenced from a single sample in a study of post-analysis software for immune sequencing data. The antigens for these receptors are not known. Sequencing libraries made from TCR beta cDNA carried unique molecular identifiers. TCRdb reanalysed the PCR reads using MiXCR and keeps one entry per CDR3 protein. This sample has roughly 600,000 distinct CDR3 sequences, with 40% to 50% found just once. Study conclusions and caveats: The study found TRBV5-6, TRBV5-1 and TRBV20-1 among about five TRBV segments more frequent in patients than controls.

The specimen was blood. The source of these receptors is a girl aged 10-17 years with multiple sclerosis.

The chain is built from TRBV21-1 and TRBJ2-5; the table's D call TRBD1 went unverified against the DNA. TRBV21-1 is noted as a pseudogene. The CDR3 is made up of 13 amino acids. The CDR3 protein is CASRGRQQETQYF. CDR3 DNA sequence: TGTGCCAGCAGGGGCCGACAGCAAGAGACCCAGTACTTC.

The rearrangement uses TRBV5-5 and TRBJ2-1; no reliable D call. In germline, CDR1 is SGHKS, CDR2 YYEKEE (reference sequence). The V gene lost 2 bases and the J gene lost 5 bases, with 14 bases spanning the gap. The CDR3 is 15 amino acids. CDR3 residues: CASSFVGIVNNEQFF. The CDR3 bases are TGTGCCAGCAGCTTTGTAGGGATCGTCAACAATGAGCAGTTCTTC. The variable domain in full, completed from reference TRBV5-5 and TRBJ2-1, reads DAGVTQSPTHLIKTRGQQVTLRCSPISGHKSVSWYQQVLGQGPQFIFQYYEKEERGRGNFPDRFSARQFPNYSSELNVNALLLGDSALYLCASSFVGIVNNEQFFGPGTRLTVL.

In this sample, this clonotype turned up many times. An end of the junction differs from the germline gene, which may be a read error. The chain uses TRBV5-1 and TRBJ2-5; TRBD1 agrees at 9 bases. The CDR3 spans 14 residues. CDR1 is SGHRS and CDR2 is YFSETQ in the germline V gene. The CDR3 bases are TGTGCCAGCAGCCCTCGGACAGGGGAAGAGACCCAGTACTTC. Residues: CASSPRTGEETQYF.

The V and J genes are TRBV9 and TRBJ1-2; D remains unclear. The CDR3 length is 15 residues. Germline-derived CDR1 and CDR2 are SGDLS and YYNGEE. V was pared by 0 bases and J by 3 bases, with 12 bases between. The CDR3 bases are TGTGCCAGCAGCGTAGACAGAGGCGTTTACTATGGCTACACCTTC. The encoded protein is CASSVDRGVYYGYTF.

The DNA of the CDR3 is TGCAGTGCTAGAACTAGCGGGGGGCTCCACAATGAGCAGTTCTTC. This gives the protein CSARTSGGLHNEQFF. The rearrangement uses TRBV20-1 and TRBJ2-1; TRBD2 matches at 12 bases. This CDR3 has 15 residues. Losses at the gene ends were 2 bases for V and 5 bases for J; bases not matched to a gene: 4. Germline-derived CDR1 and CDR2 are DFQATT and SNEGSKA (reference sequence).

The J gene is TRBJ1-6, the V gene TRBV7-6; D gene ambiguous. There are 15 residues in the CDR3. Trimming removed 3 bases from V and 7 bases from J, with 13 bases in between. Germline V CDR1 and CDR2: SGHVS, FNYEAQ. CDR3 sequence: CASSLIGGENSPLHF. The CDR3, as DNA: TGTGCCAGCAGCTTGATTGGAGGCGAGAATTCACCCCTCCACTTT.

This chain uses TRBV6-5 with TRBJ2-1, with 7 positions matching TRBD1. J lost 7 bases, V lost 10 bases, and 10 bases had no gene match. The CDR3 consists of 13 residues. Germline V lookup: CDR1 MNHEY, CDR2 SVGAGI. The CDR3 loop reads CATYDRDGNEQFF. The CDR3 DNA sequence: TGTGCCACTTATGACAGGGACGGAAATGAGCAGTTCTTC.

V is TRBV12-3 or TRBV12-4 and J is TRBJ1-4; D remains ambiguous. V was shortened by 7 bases and J by 8 bases, with 14 bases between the two germline ends. The CDR3 contains 13 residues. The CDR3 loop reads CASTGRGREKLFF. CDR3 nucleotides: TGTGCCAGCACCGGGAGAGGACGGGAAAAACTGTTTTTT.

The rearrangement joins TRBV5-1 to TRBJ2-1, with TRBD2 matching 13 bases. Germline loops: CDR1 SGHRS, CDR2 YFSETQ. The V gene end was trimmed by 0 bases and the J gene end by 7 bases; junction bases not matched to a gene: 10. This CDR3 is 18 amino acids long. The CDR3 protein is CASSLAHLGLAGENEQFF. The CDR3 coding sequence is TGCGCCAGCAGCTTGGCCCACCTAGGACTAGCGGGAGAGAATGAGCAGTTCTTC.

V gene TRBV9 combines with J gene TRBJ2-7, with D uncertain. CDR1 and CDR2 (germline): SGDLS, YYNGEE. V shed 3 bases and J shed 2 bases, with 12 bases lying between them. The CDR3 totals 14 residues. DNA for the CDR3: TGTGCCAGCAGCGCCGAACGGATGACCTACGAGCAGTACTTC. This gives the protein CASSAERMTYEQYF.

In the case of this clonotype: A much larger clone lies a single base off, so this may be a read error. CDR3 nucleotide sequence: TGTGCCAGCAGTTACCGGGACCAACGGGAGACCCAGTACTTC. It yields the protein CASSYRDQRETQYF. The chain combines TRBV6-5 with TRBJ2-7, with D possibly called TRBD1 or TRBD2 (5 bases each). The J call may be mistaken, given a closer DNA end match to TRBJ2-5. Per the germline V gene, CDR1 is MNHEY and CDR2 is SVGAGI. The CDR3 is made up of 14 amino acids.

Note on this clonotype: An end of the junction differs from the germline gene, which may be a read error. The chain recombines TRBV5-1 with TRBJ2-1; 8 nucleotides align to TRBD1. The CDR3 runs to 15 residues. Germline CDR1 and CDR2: SGHRS and YFSETQ. CDR3 nucleotides: TGCGTCAGCAGCGCCATCCAGGGGGCTTTTAATGAGCAGTTCTTC. Residues: CVSSAIQGAFNEQFF.

This clonotype came up once. The chain recombines TRBV12-3 or TRBV12-4 with TRBJ2-7; 7 nucleotides line up with TRBD1. Unmatched junction bases numbered 6, after V lost 5 bases and J lost 5 bases. This CDR3 region has 13 residues. DNA for the CDR3: TGTGCCAGCAGTAGGGACAGTATCCACGAGCAGTACTTC. Translated: CASSRDSIHEQYF.

The V gene is TRBV21-1, the J gene TRBJ1-2. TRBV21-1 is deemed a pseudogene. CDR3 size: 17 residues. The CDR3 is CASSKGPWSSRGYGYTF. The CDR3, as DNA: TGTGCCAGCAGCAAAGGGCCCTGGAGTTCACGGGGCTATGGCTACACCTTC.

There are a few counts of this clonotype. This chain connects TRBV3-1 to TRBJ2-1; TRBD2 matches 13 bases. CDR1 is LGHDT, CDR2 YNNKEL, per germline (reference sequence). This CDR3 spans 16 amino acids. V lost 3 bases to trimming and J lost 9 bases; unmatched junction nucleotides: 8. The DNA of the CDR3 is TGTGCCAGCAGCCACCCTACTAGCGGGAGGGCGGGTGAGCAGTTCTTC. It yields the protein CASSHPTSGRAGEQFF.

The chain carries TRBV12-3 or TRBV12-4 and TRBJ2-1, with TRBD2 matching 12 bases. CDR3 size: 18 residues. V trimming: 8 bases; J trimming: 7 bases; junction bases outside the gene matches: 18. DNA of the CDR3: TGTGCCAGCGTGAAGGTAGGGGCTAGCGGGAGGGCGCGGAATGAGCAGTTCTTC. Translating it yields CASVKVGASGRARNEQFF.

In regard to this clonotype: This sequence may be a read error, since a much larger clone differs from it by one base. V is TRBV24-1 and J is TRBJ2-4; D may be TRBD1 (6 bases). This CDR3 has 15 residues. Trimming stripped 6 bases from V and 3 bases from J, with 14 bases between. The germline V gene has CDR1 KGHDR and CDR2 SFDVKD. CDR3 in DNA: TGTGCCACCAGTCAACAGGGTCCCCTCAAAAACATTCAGTACTTC. Residues: CATSQQGPLKNIQYF.

Comments on this clonotype: The junction departs from germline at one end; a sequencing error may be responsible. The rearrangement joins TRBV12-3 or TRBV12-4 to TRBJ2-3; 8 bases are a match to TRBD1. CDR3 length equals 16 residues. CDR3 sequence reads: CASSLVRTGGTDMQYF. In DNA form, the CDR3 reads TGTGCCAGCAGTTTAGTCCGAACAGGGGGAACAGATATGCAGTATTTT.

The V and J genes are TRBV6-5 and TRBJ2-7, with D possibly being TRBD2 (5 bases). The CDR3 loop spans 15 amino acids. Per the germline V gene, CDR1 is MNHEY and CDR2 is SVGAGI. The germline V and J ends were trimmed by 7 bases and 2 bases, with 18 bases remaining between them. The DNA of the CDR3 is TGTGCCAGCAACCCACTAGTTTCGGTTCCCTACGAGCAGTACTTC. Translation gives CASNPLVSVPYEQYF.

The chain employs TRBV20-1 and TRBJ2-7; D assignment may be TRBD1 or TRBD2 (6 bases each). This CDR3 spans 14 amino acids. Germline V CDR1 and CDR2: DFQATT, SNEGSKA (reference sequence). Trimming took off 2 bases at V and 5 bases at J, with 16 bases between the two ends. Here the CDR3 reads CSARILRGRNEQYF. CDR3 DNA: TGCAGTGCTAGAATCCTTAGGGGGAGGAACGAGCAGTACTTC.

This chain joins TRBV4-1 and TRBJ1-5; 12 nucleotides match TRBD1. CDR3 length: 15 amino acids. V dropped 4 bases and J dropped 7; count of bases not matched to a gene: 5. The V gene's germline CDR1 is MGHRA and CDR2 YSYEKL. As DNA, the CDR3 is TGCGCCAGCAGCCTAGGGACAGGGGGCATGCAGCCCCAGCATTTT. This codes for CASSLGTGGMQPQHF.

This sequence joins TRBV5-1 and TRBJ2-7, with D possibly being TRBD1 (5 bases). Trimming removed 3 bases from V and 1 base from J, with 11 bases in between. CDR1 and CDR2 (germline): SGHRS, YFSETQ. CDR3 length: 14 amino acids. The CDR3 DNA sequence: TGCGCCAGCAGCTCGGTGACAGCTTCCTACGAGCAGTACTTC. This sequence encodes CASSSVTASYEQYF. The full variable domain, with the rest looked up from reference TRBV5-1 and TRBJ2-7, is KAGVTQTPRYLIKTRGQQVTLSCSPISGHRSVSWYQQTPGQGLQFLFEYFSETQRNKGNFPGRFSGRQFSNSRSEMNVSTLELGDSALYLCASSSVTASYEQYFGPGTRLTVT.